This entry concerns a single T cell receptor beta chain. Its antigen remains unknown. The CDR3 length is 16 residues. Germline trimming cut 7 bases from V and 5 bases from J; bases unmatched to any gene: 9. Germline V CDR1 and CDR2: MGHRA, YSYEKL. This specimen comes from a study of vaccination effects on CD4 cells after COVID-19. Under the ViraFEST assay, PBMC were stimulated with viral peptide pools so that antigen-specific CD4+ T cells expanded. Sequencing was performed afterwards. Culture lasted about ten days before CD4+ T cell isolation. Vaccinees lacked prior SARS-CoV-2 infection and tested negative for nucleocapsid antibodies. PBMC cultures contained 1.8 million or so cells per well, 10 IU/ml IL-2 and around 9.3 ug/ml peptides. Cultures got half-medium changes with IL-2 on days 3 and 7. Profiled with immunoSEQ multiplex PCR; TCRdb holds only in-frame clones, not every one. Here the sample spans about 20,000 clones, around 72% being singletons.

Overall study results and limits: Clones that were induced by infection or by vaccine showed marked contraction late after vaccination. In the study, convalescent patients were few, and early post-infection timepoints were absent.

This chain joins TRBV4-1 and TRBJ2-3, with TRBD2 matching over 13 bases. The material sequenced was CD4+ T cells from PBMCs cultured with HCoV-NL63 spike peptides, taken before COVID-19 vaccination. The TCR originated in a human donor who received a COVID-19 vaccine. The CDR3 here is CASTNGLAGVGDTQYF. CDR3 bases: TGCGCCAGCACCAACGGACTAGCGGGAGTCGGAGATACGCAGTATTTT.